Listed below are T cell receptor beta chains from one sample, sequenced in a study of cytomegalovirus exposure and HLA in healthy donors. TCRdb keeps only in-frame clones here, not all; method: immunoSEQ multiplex PCR. The sample lists around 92,000 clones, around 82% occurring once. Material for sequencing was PBMCs. The source of these receptors is a man younger than 35 in good health and CMV-seronegative. Both conserved end residues are part of each CDR3. Fields, in order: V gene, clone size, J gene, D gene, CDR3 protein, CDR3 DNA. D genes are given only for firm matches. Clone size appears in some rows only: once, few, many, or a class for an expanded clone.

TRBV5-1,.,TRBJ2-7,TRBD1,CASSFQWVGQGGYEQYF,TGCGCCAGCAGCTTCCAATGGGTAGGACAGGGGGGCTACGAGCAGTACTTC
TRBV5-4,.,TRBJ2-3,TRBD2,CASSSGTSLDTQYF,TGTGCCAGCAGCTCTGGGACTAGCTTAGATACGCAGTATTTT
TRBV7-9,.,TRBJ2-7,TRBD1,CSSSLGTGQQYF,TGTTCCAGCAGCTTAGGGACAGGACAGCAGTACTTC
TRBV15,.,TRBJ1-5,.,CATSRDPDQPQHF,TGTGCCACCAGCAGAGATCCCGATCAGCCCCAGCATTTT
TRBV6-1,.,TRBJ2-2,TRBD1,CATPTTTGGTGELFF,TGTGCCACCCCCACCACTACAGGGGGCACCGGGGAGCTGTTTTTT
TRBV2,.,TRBJ2-5,.,CASLSQGETQYF,TGTGCCAGCTTATCGCAGGGGGAGACCCAGTACTTC
TRBV27,.,TRBJ1-5,.,CASSFWGQGNQPQHF,TGTGCCAGCAGTTTTTGGGGCCAGGGCAATCAGCCCCAGCATTTT
TRBV29-1,.,TRBJ1-2,.,CSVGKETAYGYTF,TGCAGCGTGGGGAAGGAGACAGCGTATGGCTACACCTTC
TRBV2,.,TRBJ1-5,.,CASSEFGLTGDNQPQHF,TGTGCCAGCAGTGAATTTGGATTAACAGGAGACAATCAGCCCCAGCATTTT
TRBV9,.,TRBJ2-1,.,CASSAEGTTYNEQFF,TGTGCCAGCAGCGCAGAGGGGACAACTTACAATGAGCAGTTCTTC
TRBV5-1,few,TRBJ2-3,TRBD2,CASSLGGTSGTDTQYF,TGCGCCAGCAGCTTGGGAGGGACTAGCGGCACAGATACGCAGTATTTT
TRBV9,once,TRBJ2-7,TRBD2,CASSAGLAATYEQYF,TGTGCCAGCAGCGCCGGACTAGCGGCAACCTACGAGCAGTACTTC
TRBV9,.,TRBJ1-2,.,CASRGRRGYTF,TGTGCCAGCAGGGGGAGGAGGGGCTACACCTTC
TRBV10-2,.,TRBJ1-4,.,CASRMGREKLFF,TGCGCCAGCCGGATGGGCCGGGAAAAACTGTTTTTT
TRBV5-1,.,TRBJ1-1,TRBD1,CASSSSTGGVDAFF,TGCGCCAGCAGCTCGTCAACAGGGGGAGTGGATGCTTTCTTT
TRBV7-9,.,TRBJ2-7,TRBD2,CASHRGGPSYEQYF,TGTGCCAGCCACCGCGGGGGACCCTCCTACGAGCAGTACTTC
TRBV5-6,.,TRBJ2-1,.,CASSFGGEQFF,TGTGCCAGCAGTTTCGGTGGTGAGCAGTTCTTC
TRBV27,.,TRBJ2-5,TRBD1,CASSYRGSQETQYF,TGTGCCAGCAGTTACAGGGGCAGTCAAGAGACCCAGTACTTC
TRBV14,few,TRBJ2-7,TRBD1,CASSPDRGYYEQYF,TGTGCCAGCAGCCCGGACAGGGGATACTACGAGCAGTACTTC
TRBV10-3,.,TRBJ2-1,.,CAISEEMSYNEQFF,TGTGCCATCAGTGAAGAGATGTCCTACAATGAGCAGTTCTTC
TRBV2,.,TRBJ2-2,TRBD2,CASSVSGGGPGELFF,TGTGCCAGCAGTGTCAGCGGGGGGGGCCCCGGGGAGCTGTTTTTT
TRBV29-1,.,TRBJ2-5,TRBD1,CSVTDRARGETQYF,TGCAGCGTCACTGACAGGGCCCGCGGAGAGACCCAGTACTTC
TRBV4-1,.,TRBJ1-6,.,CASSQGAHRNIVNSPLHF,TGCGCCAGCAGCCAAGGGGCCCACAGAAATATTGTAAATTCACCCCTCCACTTT
TRBV5-1,.,TRBJ2-7,TRBD1,CASSRTGGPGDYEQYF,TGCGCCAGCAGCCGGACAGGGGGCCCCGGGGACTACGAGCAGTACTTC
TRBV27,.,TRBJ1-4,.,CASSMWATNEKLFF,TGTGCCAGCAGTATGTGGGCTACTAATGAAAAACTGTTTTTT
TRBV5-1,.,TRBJ2-3,TRBD2,CASSLGLAVADTQYF,TGCGCCAGCAGCTTGGGACTAGCAGTCGCAGATACGCAGTATTTT
TRBV27,.,TRBJ2-2,TRBD1,CASRDRGRIGELFF,TGTGCCAGCAGGGACAGGGGGCGCATCGGGGAGCTGTTTTTT
TRBV2,few,TRBJ1-3,TRBD1,CASSTQGASGNTIYF,TGTGCCAGCAGTACTCAGGGGGCCTCTGGAAACACCATATATTTT
TRBV29-1,.,TRBJ1-6,.,CSVGGGDNSPLHF,TGCAGCGTTGGAGGGGGGGATAATTCACCCCTCCACTTT
TRBV16,.,TRBJ1-1,.,CASSHLDSGPNTEAFF,TGTGCCAGCAGCCATTTGGACAGCGGCCCTAACACTGAAGCTTTCTTT
TRBV27,few,TRBJ2-6,TRBD1,CASSSKQGTGANVLTF,TGTGCCAGCAGTTCCAAACAGGGGACCGGGGCCAACGTCCTGACTTTC
TRBV7-9,.,TRBJ1-5,.,CASSPHGDSYSNQPQHF,TGTGCCAGCAGCCCTCACGGCGACAGCTATAGCAATCAGCCCCAGCATTTT
TRBV6-1,.,TRBJ1-2,.,CASSRTAKYGYTF,TGTGCCAGCAGTCGGACAGCCAAGTATGGCTACACCTTC
TRBV9,once,TRBJ1-5,TRBD1,CASSARGQGNQPQHF,TGTGCCAGCAGCGCCCGAGGACAGGGCAATCAGCCCCAGCATTTT
TRBV7-9,.,TRBJ2-7,.,CSSSLHGGVYEQYF,TGTTCCAGCAGCTTACATGGCGGCGTCTACGAGCAGTACTTC
TRBV30,.,TRBJ2-6,.,CAWSVPGGANVLTF,TGTGCCTGGAGTGTACCCGGGGGGGCCAACGTCCTGACTTTC
TRBV9,.,TRBJ2-3,TRBD2,CASSTHRARLAATDTQYF,TGTGCCAGCAGCACCCACCGCGCAAGGCTAGCGGCCACAGATACGCAGTATTTT
TRBV6-1,.,TRBJ2-3,.,CASLLDFTDTQYF,TGTGCCAGCCTACTGGACTTCACAGATACGCAGTATTTT
TRBV6-1,.,TRBJ1-1,TRBD1,CASTPSRGANTEAFF,TGTGCCAGCACCCCCAGCAGGGGGGCGAACACTGAAGCTTTCTTT
TRBV2,.,TRBJ2-1,TRBD2,CASRWNGGSNEQFF,TGTGCCAGCAGGTGGAACGGGGGGTCAAATGAGCAGTTCTTC
TRBV2,.,TRBJ1-5,TRBD1,CASRGTDRANQPQHF,TGTGCCAGCAGGGGTACCGACAGGGCAAATCAGCCCCAGCATTTT
TRBV30,.,TRBJ2-3,TRBD2,CAWTPGGADTQYF,TGTGCCTGGACCCCGGGGGGGGCAGATACGCAGTATTTT
TRBV27,.,TRBJ1-2,TRBD1,CASSPWTGSYTF,TGTGCCAGCAGTCCTTGGACAGGGAGCTACACCTTC
TRBV9,few,TRBJ1-5,.,CASSVEGVGNQPQHF,TGTGCCAGCAGCGTCGAAGGGGTAGGCAATCAGCCCCAGCATTTT
TRBV11-3,.,TRBJ2-5,TRBD1,CASSLQGAGETQYF,TGTGCCAGCAGTTTACAGGGGGCAGGGGAGACCCAGTACTTC